Following are 20 T cell receptor beta chains from one sample sequenced in a study of cytomegalovirus exposure and HLA in healthy donors. PCR amplification relied on 60 Vbeta primers (plus 13 Jbeta primers). The repertoire was sequenced with immunoSEQ multiplex PCR; TCRdb's copy has only in-frame clones and lacks some. The sample includes about 160,000 clones, under 70% of them seen just once. The sample consisted of PBMCs. The receptor source for this set is a woman in her forties in good health and CMV-seropositive.

This sequence joins TRBV28 and TRBJ2-3; 7 nucleotides match TRBD2. V was pared by 5 bases and J by 0 bases, with 5 bases of the junction left unmatched. Germline-derived CDR1 and CDR2 are MDHEN and SYDVKM. There are 15 residues in the CDR3. CDR3 coding DNA: TGTGCCAGCAGTCCCCTAGCGGTCAGCACAGATACGCAGTATTTT. Protein: CASSPLAVSTDTQYF. The entire variable domain, with the rest obtained from reference TRBV28 and TRBJ2-3, is as follows: DVKVTQSSRYLVKRTGEKVFLECVQDMDHENMFWYRQDPGLGLRLIYFSYDVKMKEKGDIPEGYSVSREKKERFSLILESASTNQTSMYLCASSPLAVSTDTQYFGPGTRLTVL.

The V and J genes are TRBV5-8 and TRBJ2-1; a weak D match, TRBD2 (6 bases). CDR1 and CDR2 from the germline V gene are SGHTS and YDEGEE. CDR3 length equals 14 residues. V was trimmed by 1 base and J by 5 bases, leaving 10 bases between them. The CDR3 DNA follows: TGTGCCAGCAGCTTGTTACTAGCCAACAATGAGCAGTTCTTC. It codes for CASSLLLANNEQFF.

V gene TRBV15 combines with J gene TRBJ2-7, with a possible D match to TRBD2 (7 bases). Germline CDR1 LNHNV, CDR2 YYDKDF (reference sequence). Trimming took off 2 bases at V and 4 bases at J, with 27 bases between the two ends. The length of the CDR3 is 19 residues. This chain's CDR3 is CATSRSYQQGRRTRYEQYF. In DNA form, the CDR3 reads TGTGCCACCAGCAGATCCTATCAACAGGGCAGAAGGACTAGGTACGAGCAGTACTTC. Together with reference TRBV15 and TRBJ2-7, the CDR3 gives the full variable domain: DAMVIQNPRYQVTQFGKPVTLSCSQTLNHNVMYWYQQKSSQAPKLLFHYYDKDFNNEADTPDNFQSRRPNTSFCFLDIRSPGLGDTAMYLCATSRSYQQGRRTRYEQYFGPGTRLTVT.

This chain uses TRBV6-5 with TRBJ2-2, with D perhaps matching TRBD2 (5 bases). Trimming shortened V by 0 bases and J by 3 bases, and 11 bases separated the two germline ends. The CDR3 is 16 amino acids. CDR1 and CDR2 (germline): MNHEY, SVGAGI. CDR3 sequence (DNA): TGTGCCAGCAGTTACTCCGTATCGGGATACACCGGGGAGCTGTTTTTT. It is translated as CASSYSVSGYTGELFF.

V usage is TRBV14 and J usage is TRBJ2-3, with 9 bases that match TRBD2. V lost 1 base to trimming and J lost 2 bases; unmatched junction nucleotides: 10. The CDR3 loop spans 18 amino acids. CDR1 is SGHDN and CDR2 is FVKESK in the germline V gene. The CDR3 DNA sequence: TGTGCCAGCAGCCAAGTGGTTCTAGCGGGGAGATACACAGATACGCAGTATTTT. This gives the protein CASSQVVLAGRYTDTQYF. Using reference TRBV14 and TRBJ2-3 for the parts outside the CDR3, the full variable domain is EAGVTQFPSHSVIEKGQTVTLRCDPISGHDNLYWYRRVMGKEIKFLLHFVKESKQDESGMPNNRFLAERTGGTYSTLKVQPAELEDSGVYFCASSQVVLAGRYTDTQYFGPGTRLTVL.

This chain joins TRBV27 and TRBJ2-7, with TRBD2 matching 7 bases. The germline CDR1 and CDR2 sequences are MNHEY and SMNVEV (reference sequence). CDR3 length: 15 residues. The V gene end was trimmed by 0 bases and the J gene end by 3 bases; junction bases not matched to a gene: 5. CDR3 bases: TGTGCCAGCAGTTTATCGCCAGCGGGGAACTACGAGCAGTACTTC. Protein sequence: CASSLSPAGNYEQYF.

The chain has TRBV9 and TRBJ2-1; TRBD2 aligns across 8 bases. CDR1 is SGDLS and CDR2 is YYNGEE in the germline V gene. There are 14 residues in the CDR3. Trimming at V came to 0 bases and at J to 7 bases, leaving 3 bases not matched to a gene. CDR3 amino acids: CASSVAGGHNEQFF. In nucleotides, the CDR3 is TGTGCCAGCAGCGTAGCGGGGGGGCATAATGAGCAGTTCTTC.

This chain links TRBV7-8 with TRBJ2-1, with 12 positions matching TRBD2. This CDR3 region has 16 residues. V was clipped by 1 base and J by 7 bases; unmatched bases: 5. Germline loops: CDR1 SGHVS, CDR2 FQNEAQ. CDR3 region: CASSLELAGGGNEQFF. The CDR3 DNA reads as TGTGCCAGCAGCTTAGAGCTAGCGGGAGGGGGTAATGAGCAGTTCTTC. Combining the CDR3 with reference TRBV7-8 and TRBJ2-1 gives the whole variable domain GAGVSQSPRYKVAKRGQDVALRCDPISGHVSLFWYQQALGQGPEFLTYFQNEAQLDKSGLPSDRFFAERPEGSVSTLKIQRTQQEDSAVYLCASSLELAGGGNEQFFGPGTRLTVL.

This clone has a single count. This chain connects TRBV9 to TRBJ2-3, with 9 nucleotides matching TRBD2. Germline V lookup: CDR1 SGDLS, CDR2 YYNGEE. The CDR3 has 16 amino acids. V gave up 2 bases and J gave up 7 bases; unmatched junction bases: 11. As DNA, the CDR3 is TGTGCCAGCAGCGTCGGGCGGGGGGGTGGTGTGAATACGCAGTATTTT. This encodes CASSVGRGGGVNTQYF.

This chain connects TRBV2 to TRBJ1-1; TRBD1 matches at 7 bases. CDR3 size: 14 residues. CDR1 SNHLY and CDR2 FYNNEI come from the germline V gene. V lost 6 bases, J lost 1 base, and 5 bases stayed unmatched. CDR3 DNA sequence: TGTGCCAGCAGGTACAGGGGAGCGAACACTGAAGCTTTCTTT. Translated: CASRYRGANTEAFF.

The chain uses TRBV5-1 and TRBJ2-1; 9 bases map to TRBD1. With 0 bases clipped from V and 8 bases from J, the junction kept 6 bases outside the gene matches. The CDR3 has 15 residues. From germline, CDR1 is SGHRS and CDR2 YFSETQ. DNA for the CDR3: TGCGCCAGCAGCTTGGGCGACAGGGGGACCTATGAGCAGTTCTTC. The encoded protein is CASSLGDRGTYEQFF.

The J gene is TRBJ1-2, the V gene TRBV29-1; D is perhaps TRBD1 (6 bases). The CDR3 totals 14 residues. The germline V and J ends were trimmed by 4 bases and 4 bases, with 16 bases remaining between them. Germline-derived CDR1 and CDR2 are SQVTM and ANQGSEA. The CDR3 here is CSVVKGEFTYGYTF. In DNA, the CDR3 is TGCAGCGTTGTTAAGGGGGAGTTTACCTATGGCTACACCTTC.

The chain joins TRBV6-6 to TRBJ1-1; D remains unclear. This CDR3 is built from 15 residues. V lost 7 bases, J lost 12 bases, and 27 bases lay in between. Germline loops: CDR1 MNHNY, CDR2 SVGAGI (reference sequence). The CDR3 protein is CASTFSNPPVEVSFF. DNA of the CDR3: TGTGCCAGCACCTTCTCAAACCCCCCGGTCGAGGTGTCTTTCTTT.

This clone was seen a handful of times. The rearrangement uses TRBV19 and TRBJ2-7; TRBD1 is a possible D gene (6 bases). The germline V gene encodes CDR1 LNHDA and CDR2 SQIVND (reference sequence). This CDR3 is 14 amino acids long. V lost 3 bases and J 7 bases, leaving 16 bases between the germline ends. This chain's CDR3 is CASSINSQGWEQYF. The CDR3 DNA sequence: TGTGCCAGTAGTATTAACAGTCAGGGGTGGGAGCAGTACTTC.

The V call is TRBV5-1, the J call TRBJ2-4; 8 bases line up with TRBD1. The CDR3 has 14 residues. Trimming took 2 bases from V and 7 from J; bases not matched to a gene: 5. Per germline, CDR1 SGHRS and CDR2 YFSETQ. The CDR3 DNA follows: TGCGCCAGCAGCTTTGGACAGGGTACGAACATTCAGTACTTC. It is translated as CASSFGQGTNIQYF.

V gene TRBV5-4 combines with J gene TRBJ2-1; no reliable D call. V was trimmed by 0 bases and J by 5 bases, leaving 9 bases between them. CDR1 is SGHNT, CDR2 YYREEE, per germline (reference sequence). The CDR3 contains 14 residues. This CDR3 reads CASSLDRNNNEQFF. CDR3 DNA sequence: TGTGCCAGCAGCTTGGACAGAAATAACAATGAGCAGTTCTTC.

The J gene is TRBJ2-1, the V gene TRBV29-1; TRBD2 might be the D (7 bases). Trimming pared 2 bases from V and 0 bases from J, leaving 14 bases between. The CDR3 extends over 16 amino acids. In germline, CDR1 is SQVTM, CDR2 ANQGSEA. In DNA, the CDR3 is TGCAGCGTTGAACTCGGGGGGCAAAGCTCCTACAATGAGCAGTTCTTC. It encodes CSVELGGQSSYNEQFF.

This chain connects TRBV4-1 to TRBJ1-2; 9 bases line up with TRBD1. Trimming cost V 4 bases and J 8 bases; bases outside gene matches: 11. The germline V gene has CDR1 MGHRA and CDR2 YSYEKL. The CDR3 covers 15 residues. CDR3 nucleotide sequence: TGCGCCAGCAGCCGCCGGGACAGGGCCACGGGGGGCTACACCTTC. It yields the protein CASSRRDRATGGYTF.

V usage is TRBV7-6 and J usage is TRBJ2-5; D may be TRBD1 (5 bases). This CDR3 is built from 13 residues. Trimming removed 5 bases from V and 1 base from J, with 8 bases in between. Germline CDR1 is SGHVS and CDR2 is FNYEAQ. The CDR3 loop reads CASSGQAQETQYF. The CDR3 DNA sequence: TGTGCCAGCAGCGGACAAGCCCAAGAGACCCAGTACTTC. Full variable domain (remainder filled in from reference TRBV7-6 and TRBJ2-5): GAGVSQSPRYKVTKRGQDVALRCDPISGHVSLYWYRQALGQGPEFLTYFNYEAQQDKSGLPNDRFSAERPEGSISTLTIQRTEQRDSAMYRCASSGQAQETQYFGPGTRLLVL.

This chain links TRBV2 with TRBJ2-5; D is perhaps TRBD2 (6 bases). With 3 bases removed from V and 0 bases from J, the gap between germline ends came to 11 bases. Germline V CDR1 and CDR2: SNHLY, FYNNEI. The CDR3 sequence is 15 residues long. DNA for the CDR3: TGTGCCAGCAGTGACAGGGACTTGTACCAAGAGACCCAGTACTTC. Residues: CASSDRDLYQETQYF.